This T cell receptor (beta chain) was identified in a study of cytomegalovirus exposure and HLA in healthy donors. Findings and limits, study-wide: A few chains tied to CMV proved CMV antigen-specific in vitro. The likely origin of a cluster of highly shared sequence variants was a sequencing artifact.

On this clone: What it recognizes is unknown.

The PCR was carried out with 60 Vbeta primers and 13 Jbeta primers. Authors' analysis steps: An analysis performed later counted 75 million to 80 million unique TCR beta chains (around 11 million of them shared). TCRdb's table, derived via immunoSEQ multiplex PCR, lists solely in-frame clones and lacks some. The V and J calls and clone size were taken over from that table, and D and trimming were inferred from the DNA. The clone table shows about 110,000 clones, with the ten largest holding 5.5% to 8%. Germline lookup yields CDR1 SGHNT and CDR2 YYREEE (reference sequence). V lost 4 bases to trimming and J lost 3 bases; unmatched junction nucleotides: 3. CDR3 length equals 14 residues.

The J gene is TRBJ2-5, the V gene TRBV5-4; 10 nucleotides match TRBD2. Sequencing used PBMCs. The origin of this receptor is a man between 40 and 49 years old in good health and CMV-seropositive. The CDR3 loop is CASSRGTSEETQYF. DNA of the CDR3: TGTGCCAGCAGCCGCGGGACTAGCGAAGAGACCCAGTACTTC.